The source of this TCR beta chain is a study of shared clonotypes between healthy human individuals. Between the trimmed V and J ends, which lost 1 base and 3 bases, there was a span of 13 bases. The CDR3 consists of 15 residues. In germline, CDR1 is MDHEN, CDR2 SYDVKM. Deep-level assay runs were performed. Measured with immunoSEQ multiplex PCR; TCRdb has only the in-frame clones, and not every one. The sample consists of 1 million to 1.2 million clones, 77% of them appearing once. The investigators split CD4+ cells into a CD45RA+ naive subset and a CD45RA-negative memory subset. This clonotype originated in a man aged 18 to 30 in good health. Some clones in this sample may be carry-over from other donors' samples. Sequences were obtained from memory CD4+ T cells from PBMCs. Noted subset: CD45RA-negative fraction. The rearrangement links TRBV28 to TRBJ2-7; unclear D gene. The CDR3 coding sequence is TGTGCCAGCAGTTTATCTTTACAGAGCCGCTACGAGCAGTACTTC. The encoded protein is CASSLSLQSRYEQYF.